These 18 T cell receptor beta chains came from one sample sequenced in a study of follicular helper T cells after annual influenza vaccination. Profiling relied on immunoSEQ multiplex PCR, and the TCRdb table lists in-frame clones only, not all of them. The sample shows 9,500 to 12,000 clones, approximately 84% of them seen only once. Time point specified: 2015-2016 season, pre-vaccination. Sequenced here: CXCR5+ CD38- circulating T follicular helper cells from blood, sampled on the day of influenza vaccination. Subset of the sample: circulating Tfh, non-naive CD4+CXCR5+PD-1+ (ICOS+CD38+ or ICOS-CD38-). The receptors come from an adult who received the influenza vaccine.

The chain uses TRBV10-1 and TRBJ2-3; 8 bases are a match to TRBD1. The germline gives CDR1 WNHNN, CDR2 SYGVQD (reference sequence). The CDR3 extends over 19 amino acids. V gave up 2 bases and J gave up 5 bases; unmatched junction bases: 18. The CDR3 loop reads CASSEEEGHGQGYQDTQYF. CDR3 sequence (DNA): TGCGCCAGCAGTGAGGAAGAGGGACATGGACAGGGTTACCAAGATACGCAGTATTTT.

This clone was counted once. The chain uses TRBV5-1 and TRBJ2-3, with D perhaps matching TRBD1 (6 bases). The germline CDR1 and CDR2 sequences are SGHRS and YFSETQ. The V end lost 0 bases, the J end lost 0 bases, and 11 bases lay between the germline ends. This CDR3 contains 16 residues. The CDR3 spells CASSLGGRGSTDTQYF. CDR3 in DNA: TGCGCCAGCAGCTTGGGGGGAAGGGGGAGCACAGATACGCAGTATTTT.

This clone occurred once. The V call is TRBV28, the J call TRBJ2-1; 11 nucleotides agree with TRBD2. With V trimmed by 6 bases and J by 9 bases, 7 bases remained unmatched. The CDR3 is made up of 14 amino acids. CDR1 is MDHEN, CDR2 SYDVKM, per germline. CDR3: CASRLAGDLSEQFF. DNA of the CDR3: TGTGCCAGCAGACTAGCGGGAGATCTTAGTGAGCAGTTCTTC. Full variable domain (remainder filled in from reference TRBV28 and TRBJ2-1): DVKVTQSSRYLVKRTGEKVFLECVQDMDHENMFWYRQDPGLGLRLIYFSYDVKMKEKGDIPEGYSVSREKKERFSLILESASTNQTSMYLCASRLAGDLSEQFFGPGTRLTVL.

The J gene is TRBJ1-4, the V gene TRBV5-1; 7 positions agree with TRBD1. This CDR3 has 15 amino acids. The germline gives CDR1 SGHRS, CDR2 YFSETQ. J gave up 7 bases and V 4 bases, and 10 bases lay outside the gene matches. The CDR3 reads CASSGDTGAVEKLFF. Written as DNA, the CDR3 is TGCGCCAGCAGCGGCGACACAGGGGCGGTTGAAAAACTGTTTTTT.

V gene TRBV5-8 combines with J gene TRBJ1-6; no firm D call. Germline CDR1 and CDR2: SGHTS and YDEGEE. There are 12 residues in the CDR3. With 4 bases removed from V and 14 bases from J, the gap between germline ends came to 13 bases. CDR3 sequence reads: CASSRESGTLHF. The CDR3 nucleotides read TGTGCCAGCAGCCGCGAATCGGGAACCCTCCACTTT.

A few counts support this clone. CDR3 bases: TGTGCCAGCAGTTTGCATAGGACAGGGGGCTTCGAGCAGTACTTC. Its translation: CASSLHRTGGFEQYF. The V call is TRBV28, the J call TRBJ2-7, with 11 bases lining up with TRBD1. The J segment lost 6 bases and the V segment lost 3 bases, leaving 7 bases of the junction unmatched. Germline V gene lookup returns CDR1 MDHEN and CDR2 SYDVKM. CDR3 length: 15 residues.

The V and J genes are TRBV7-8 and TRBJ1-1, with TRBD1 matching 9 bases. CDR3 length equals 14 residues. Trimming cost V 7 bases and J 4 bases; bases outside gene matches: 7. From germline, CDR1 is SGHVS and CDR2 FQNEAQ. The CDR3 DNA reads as TGTGCCAGCAACCGGGACAGGGAAACCACTGAAGCTTTCTTT. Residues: CASNRDRETTEAFF.

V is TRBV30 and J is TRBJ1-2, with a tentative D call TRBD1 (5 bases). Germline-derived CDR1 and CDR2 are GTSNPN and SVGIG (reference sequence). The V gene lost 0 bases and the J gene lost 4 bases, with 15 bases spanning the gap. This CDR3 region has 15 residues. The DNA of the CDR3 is TGTGCCTGGAGTGTGCGGGGCCCGGGAGTCTATGGCTACACCTTC. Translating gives CAWSVRGPGVYGYTF.

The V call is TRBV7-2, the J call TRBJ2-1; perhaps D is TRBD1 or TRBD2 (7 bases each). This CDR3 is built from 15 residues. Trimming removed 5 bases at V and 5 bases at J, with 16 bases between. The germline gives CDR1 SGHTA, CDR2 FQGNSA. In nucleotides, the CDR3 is TGTGCCAGCAGCGCACAGGGGAGGGGGAACAATGAGCAGTTCTTC. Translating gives CASSAQGRGNNEQFF.

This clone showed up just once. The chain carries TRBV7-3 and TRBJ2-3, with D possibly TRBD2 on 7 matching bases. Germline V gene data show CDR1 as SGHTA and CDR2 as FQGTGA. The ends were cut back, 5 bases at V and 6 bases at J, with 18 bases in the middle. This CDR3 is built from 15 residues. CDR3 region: CASSPLRGGRDTQYF. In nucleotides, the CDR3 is TGTGCCAGCAGCCCCTTGAGGGGGGGCAGGGATACGCAGTATTTT.

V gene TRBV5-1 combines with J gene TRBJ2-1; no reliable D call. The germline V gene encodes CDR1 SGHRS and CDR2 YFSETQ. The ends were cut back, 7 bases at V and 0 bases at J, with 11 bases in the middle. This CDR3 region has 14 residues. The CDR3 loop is CASGLHPSYNEQFF. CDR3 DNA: TGCGCCAGCGGGCTGCACCCCTCCTACAATGAGCAGTTCTTC.

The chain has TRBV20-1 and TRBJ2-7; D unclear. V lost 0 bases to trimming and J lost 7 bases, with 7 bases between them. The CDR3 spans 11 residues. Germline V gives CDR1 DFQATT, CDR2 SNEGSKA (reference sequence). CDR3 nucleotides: TGCAGTGCTAGAGAAGACCGGGAGCAGTACTTC. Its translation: CSAREDREQYF.

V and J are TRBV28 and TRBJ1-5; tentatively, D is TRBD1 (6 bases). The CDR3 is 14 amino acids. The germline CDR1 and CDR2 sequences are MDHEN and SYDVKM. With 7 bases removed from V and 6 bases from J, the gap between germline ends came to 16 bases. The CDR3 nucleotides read TGTGCCAGCAAATATGGGGGGCGCACTCAGCCCCAGCATTTT. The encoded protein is CASKYGGRTQPQHF.

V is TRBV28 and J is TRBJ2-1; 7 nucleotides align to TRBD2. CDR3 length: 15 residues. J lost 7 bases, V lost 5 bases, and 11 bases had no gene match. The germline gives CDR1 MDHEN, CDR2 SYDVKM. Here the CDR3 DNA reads TGTGCCAGCAGTCCCAGCGGGGTTATGGGGAATGAGCAGTTCTTC. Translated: CASSPSGVMGNEQFF. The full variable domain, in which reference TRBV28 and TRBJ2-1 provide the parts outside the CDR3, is DVKVTQSSRYLVKRTGEKVFLECVQDMDHENMFWYRQDPGLGLRLIYFSYDVKMKEKGDIPEGYSVSREKKERFSLILESASTNQTSMYLCASSPSGVMGNEQFFGPGTRLTVL.

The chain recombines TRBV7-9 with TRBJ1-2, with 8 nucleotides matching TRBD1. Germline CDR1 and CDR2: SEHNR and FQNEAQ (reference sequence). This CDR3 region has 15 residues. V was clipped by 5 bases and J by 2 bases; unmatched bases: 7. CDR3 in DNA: TGTGCCAGCAGCCGTTTACAGGGGGACAACTATGGCTACACCTTC. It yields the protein CASSRLQGDNYGYTF.

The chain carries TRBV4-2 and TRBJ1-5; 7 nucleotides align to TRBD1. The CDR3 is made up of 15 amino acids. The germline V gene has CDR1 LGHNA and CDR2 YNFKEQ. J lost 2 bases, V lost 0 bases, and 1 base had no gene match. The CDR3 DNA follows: TGTGCCAGCAGCCAAGAAGGGACAGGCAATCAGCCCCAGCATTTT. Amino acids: CASSQEGTGNQPQHF.

The CDR3 sequence: CASSPGTADLGTQYF. Here the CDR3 DNA reads TGCGCCAGCAGCCCTGGGACCGCCGACCTTGGGACCCAGTACTTC. The chain has TRBV5-1 and TRBJ2-5, with D possibly being TRBD1 or TRBD2 (5 bases each). Trimming stripped 4 bases from V and 7 bases from J, with 20 bases between. Germline CDR1 is SGHRS and CDR2 is YFSETQ. The CDR3 has 15 amino acids. The full variable domain, completed using reference TRBV5-1 and TRBJ2-5, is KAGVTQTPRYLIKTRGQQVTLSCSPISGHRSVSWYQQTPGQGLQFLFEYFSETQRNKGNFPGRFSGRQFSNSRSEMNVSTLELGDSALYLCASSPGTADLGTQYFGPGTRLLVL.

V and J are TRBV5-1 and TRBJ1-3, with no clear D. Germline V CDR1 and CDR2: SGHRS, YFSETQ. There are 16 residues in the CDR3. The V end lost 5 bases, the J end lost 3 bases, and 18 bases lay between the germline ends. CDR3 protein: CASSYRASGGGNTIYF. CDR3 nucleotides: TGCGCCAGCAGTTACCGGGCCTCCGGAGGTGGAAACACCATATATTTT.